This entry lists 5 T cell receptor beta chains sequenced from one sample in a study of shared clonotypes between healthy human individuals. The table came from immunoSEQ multiplex PCR; TCRdb's copy has only in-frame clones and leaves some out. The table lists about 610,000 clones, approximately 96% of them singletons, with approximately 0.12% in the top ten. Naive CD8 isolation took CD45RO-negative cells positively selected for CCR7 and excluded terminally differentiated effector memory CD45RA+ cells. The sequencing input was naive CD8+ T cells sorted from blood. The receptors were gathered from a woman aged 25-40 years in good health.

This clone was seen only once. CDR3 in amino acids: CASSLSNGNNEQFF. The CDR3 DNA sequence: TGTGCCAGCAGTTTATCGAATGGAAACAATGAGCAGTTCTTC. The chain is built from TRBV27 and TRBJ2-1; D gene unclear. V lost 0 bases, J lost 5 bases, and 8 bases lay in between. The CDR3 contains 14 residues. Germline values: CDR1 MNHEY, CDR2 SMNVEV (reference sequence).

This chain uses TRBV15 with TRBJ1-4; a weak D match, TRBD1 (6 bases). Germline CDR1 LNHNV, CDR2 YYDKDF (reference sequence). The CDR3 has 13 amino acids. V was clipped by 11 bases and J by 3 bases, with 13 bases between them. CDR3 region: CASRPGANEKLFF. The DNA of the CDR3 is TGTGCCTCCCGCCCAGGGGCTAATGAAAAACTGTTTTTT.

The J gene is TRBJ2-2, the V gene TRBV2; no definite D call. With 3 bases removed from V and 6 bases from J, the gap between germline ends came to 11 bases. Germline V lookup: CDR1 SNHLY, CDR2 FYNNEI. The CDR3 totals 14 residues. CDR3 sequence: CASSESGLPGELFF. The DNA of the CDR3 is TGTGCCAGCAGTGAGTCGGGTTTGCCCGGGGAGCTGTTTTTT. The variable domain in full, with the rest retrieved from reference TRBV2 and TRBJ2-2, is EPEVTQTPSHQVTQMGQEVILRCVPISNHLYFYWYRQILGQKVEFLVSFYNNEISEKSEIFDDQFSVERPDGSNFTLKIRSTKLEDSAMYFCASSESGLPGELFFGEGSRLTVL.

The CDR3 is CATRTGGLGETQYF. In DNA, the CDR3 is TGTGCCACAAGAACAGGGGGCCTCGGAGAGACCCAGTACTTC. The chain is built from TRBV15 and TRBJ2-5; 9 positions agree with TRBD1. CDR1 and CDR2 (germline): LNHNV, YYDKDF (reference sequence). The V and J ends lost 9 bases and 4 bases, in that order; junction bases with no gene match: 9. The CDR3 consists of 14 residues.

This clone appeared once. V is TRBV2 and J is TRBJ1-3, with D perhaps matching TRBD1 (6 bases). V was trimmed by 7 bases and J by 0 bases, leaving 16 bases between them. CDR1 is SNHLY, CDR2 FYNNEI, per germline. The length of the CDR3 is 16 residues. Here the CDR3 DNA reads TGTGCCAGCACCGGGGGCGGGGGCTACTCTGGAAACACCATATATTTT. Its translation is CASTGGGGYSGNTIYF.